One sample yielded the 30 T cell receptor beta chains listed below, sequenced in a study of T cell repertoires in cytomegalovirus infection. One entry per CDR3 protein results from TCRdb running MiXCR on the reads. This table holds 680,000 or so distinct CDR3 sequences, roughly 35% found once. Specimen: PBMCs. The receptors shown here come from a human donor in good health (CMV status not recorded). Some clones in this sample may be carry-over from other donors' samples.

This rearrangement joins TRBV6-6 to TRBJ1-2; the match to TRBD1 covers 12 bases. The CDR3 extends over 17 amino acids. V gave up 6 bases and J gave up 0 bases; unmatched junction bases: 8. Germline-derived CDR1 and CDR2 are MNHNY and SVGAGI (reference sequence). The DNA of the CDR3 is TGTGCCAGCAGGGCCCGGGACAGGGGGCCCTCTAACTATGGCTACACCTTC. Translating it yields CASRARDRGPSNYGYTF.

The gene calls are TRBV7-1 and TRBJ2-2; TRBD2 aligns across 12 bases. TRBV7-1 is recorded as an ORF, its role being uncertain. The length of the CDR3 is 17 residues. The V and J ends lost 5 bases and 0 bases, in that order; junction bases with no gene match: 4. The CDR3 here is CASSVGTSGPNTGELFF. The CDR3 bases are TGTGCCAGCAGCGTGGGGACTAGCGGGCCGAACACCGGGGAGCTGTTTTTT.

The rearrangement joins TRBV19 to TRBJ2-5; D unresolved. Trimming pared 6 bases from V and 2 bases from J, leaving 10 bases between. The CDR3 length is 13 residues. CDR1 and CDR2 from the germline V gene are LNHDA and SQIVND (reference sequence). Written as DNA, the CDR3 is TGTGCCAGTAGATACAGTGGACAAGAGACCCAGTACTTC. It encodes CASRYSGQETQYF.

This clonotype has only one observation. The J gene is TRBJ2-7, the V gene TRBV6-8; 9 positions match TRBD1. Germline CDR1 is MNHGY and CDR2 is SAAAGT. This CDR3 contains 15 residues. V shed 6 bases, J shed 5 bases, and the junction held 11 bases outside the gene matches. CDR3 loop: CASRLTGTGNHEQYF. The CDR3 DNA reads as TGTGCCAGCAGACTAACCGGGACAGGGAACCACGAGCAGTACTTC.

The gene calls are TRBV6-6 and TRBJ1-5, with no clear D. Germline loops: CDR1 MNHNY, CDR2 SVGAGI (reference sequence). V lost 0 bases and J lost 11, with 11 bases in between. This CDR3 has 13 residues. The CDR3 region has the DNA TGTGCCAGCAGTTACTCGTACTTCGGGGCCCAGCATTTT. This codes for CASSYSYFGAQHF.

The V and J genes are TRBV14 and TRBJ2-7, with TRBD1 as a possible D gene (6 bases). The V gene lost 4 bases and the J gene lost 1 base, with 11 bases spanning the gap. The germline gives CDR1 SGHDN, CDR2 FVKESK. CDR3 length equals 14 residues. The CDR3, as DNA: TGTGCCAGCAGCCCCGGACAGCCGTCCTACGAGCAGTACTTC. Translated, it gives CASSPGQPSYEQYF.

This chain connects TRBV2 to TRBJ2-5; 11 nucleotides line up with TRBD2. CDR3 length: 15 amino acids. Germline V CDR1 and CDR2: SNHLY, FYNNEI. V lost 3 bases, J lost 4 bases, and 4 bases stayed unmatched. DNA of the CDR3: TGTGCCAGCAGTGAGTGGCTAGCGGGAGGAGAGACCCAGTACTTC. Translated, it gives CASSEWLAGGETQYF.

This clonotype has just a few counts. The chain employs TRBV28 and TRBJ2-7, with TRBD2 identical over 10 bases. Germline V CDR1 and CDR2: MDHEN, SYDVKM. The length of the CDR3 is 15 residues. The trim removed 3 bases at V and 2 bases at J, leaving 4 bases unmatched. The CDR3 loop is CASSLGTSEAYEQYF. As DNA, the CDR3 is TGTGCCAGCAGTTTGGGGACTAGCGAGGCCTACGAGCAGTACTTC.

There are many counts of this clonotype. The junction does not match germline at one end; this may be a read error. The chain carries TRBV7-4 and TRBJ1-2; D unresolved. The length of the CDR3 is 11 residues. Germline CDR1 SGHVT, CDR2 SQSDAQ. CDR3 region: CATYGVVPYSF. The CDR3 bases are TGTGCCACCTACGGGGTGGTTCCCTACTCCTTC.

The sample holds a few counts of this clonotype. The rearrangement links TRBV19 to TRBJ2-7; D not resolved. CDR1 and CDR2 (germline): LNHDA, SQIVND (reference sequence). V was clipped by 3 bases and J by 5 bases, with 8 bases between them. This CDR3 spans 12 amino acids. The CDR3 sequence is CASSIGGDEQYF. The CDR3 DNA follows: TGTGCCAGTAGTATCGGCGGTGACGAGCAGTACTTC.

Only a few counts were recorded for this clonotype. The chain uses TRBV19 and TRBJ2-7; 9 nucleotides line up with TRBD1. CDR1 LNHDA and CDR2 SQIVND come from the germline V gene (reference sequence). The CDR3 spans 14 residues. The V gene end was trimmed by 5 bases and the J gene end by 4 bases; junction bases not matched to a gene: 6. The CDR3: CASSPRTGEYEQYF. For the CDR3, the DNA is TGTGCCAGTAGTCCAAGGACAGGGGAGTACGAGCAGTACTTC.

Many counts were recorded for this clonotype. This chain connects TRBV7-2 to TRBJ2-5, with 14 bases that match TRBD2. J lost 5 bases, V lost 2 bases, and 19 bases had no gene match. Germline V CDR1 and CDR2: SGHTA, FQGNSA. The length of the CDR3 is 21 residues. CDR3 bases: TGTGCCAGCAGCTTATACTCTACCGGGACTAGCGGGGGTTTGGGGGAGGAGACCCAGTACTTC. It encodes CASSLYSTGTSGGLGEETQYF.

There are a few counts of this clonotype. The J gene is TRBJ2-7, the V gene TRBV15, with TRBD2 matching over 7 bases. Germline loops: CDR1 LNHNV, CDR2 YYDKDF (reference sequence). This CDR3 has 15 residues. After removal of 9 bases from V and 0 bases from J, the junction contained 11 bases not matched to a gene. Written as DNA, the CDR3 is TGTGCCACTGGTACTAGCGTAAACCTCTCCTACGAGCAGTACTTC. This translates into CATGTSVNLSYEQYF.

This clonotype was seen more than once but under ten times. The chain employs TRBV4-1 and TRBJ2-7; the D gene is possibly TRBD2 (6 bases). The CDR3 is 16 amino acids. Per germline, CDR1 MGHRA and CDR2 YSYEKL. Deletions cut 3 bases from V and 0 bases from J, with 15 bases between. The CDR3 sequence: CASSQSGGVSSYEQYF. The CDR3 nucleotides read TGCGCCAGCAGCCAGAGTGGAGGGGTAAGCTCCTACGAGCAGTACTTC.

This clonotype is a singleton in its sample. The chain recombines TRBV20-1 with TRBJ2-6; TRBD2 agrees at 9 bases. The V gene end was trimmed by 4 bases and the J gene end by 2 bases; junction bases not matched to a gene: 6. Looked up from germline, CDR1 is DFQATT and CDR2 is SNEGSKA (reference sequence). The length of the CDR3 is 16 residues. Here the CDR3 DNA reads TGCAGTGCTACATCCGCGGGAGGGCCTGGGGCCAACGTCCTGACTTTC. Its translation is CSATSAGGPGANVLTF.

V usage is TRBV25-1 and J usage is TRBJ2-3, with D perhaps TRBD1 or TRBD2 (5 bases each). Germline-derived CDR1 and CDR2 are MGHDK and SYGVNS. The CDR3 consists of 11 residues. V was pared by 3 bases and J by 8 bases, with 6 bases between. Written as DNA, the CDR3 is TGTGCCAGCAGTGAGGGGGTTACGCAGTATTTT. Encoded protein: CASSEGVTQYF.

As regards this clonotype: Lacking the conserved final phenylalanine or tryptophan, this CDR3 likely reflects a read error. The chain carries TRBV7-2 and TRBJ2-1, with 10 bases identical to TRBD2. The CDR3 contains 15 residues. Germline assignment: CDR1 SGHTA and CDR2 FQGNSA. The V and J ends lost 1 base and 10 bases, in that order; junction bases with no gene match: 7. The CDR3 loop is CASSLDRAGGREQFL. The DNA for the CDR3 is TGTGCCAGCAGCTTAGATCGAGCGGGAGGGCGGGAGCAGTTCTTA.

The V call is TRBV6-6, the J call TRBJ1-1, with TRBD1 matching 10 bases. This CDR3 is built from 14 residues. Germline assignment: CDR1 MNHNY and CDR2 SVGAGI (reference sequence). Unmatched junction bases numbered 7, after V lost 6 bases and J lost 6 bases. CDR3 bases: TGTGCCAGCAGGGGAGACAGGGGGCTGTCTGAAGCTTTCTTT. It specifies CASRGDRGLSEAFF.

CDR3 in DNA: TGTGCCAGCAGCTTAGGGGGTAGCGGGGGGCTTGGGATTGACAATGAGCAGTTCTTC. Residues: CASSLGGSGGLGIDNEQFF. This sequence joins TRBV13 and TRBJ2-1; 10 bases are shared with TRBD2. Trimming at V came to 0 bases and at J to 5 bases, leaving 13 bases not matched to a gene. Germline CDR1 reads PRHDT; CDR2 reads FYEKMQ (reference sequence). This CDR3 contains 19 residues. Using reference TRBV13 and TRBJ2-1 for the parts outside the CDR3, the full variable domain is AAGVIQSPRHLIKEKRETATLKCYPIPRHDTVYWYQQGPGQDPQFLISFYEKMQSDKGSIPDRFSAQQFSDYHSELNMSSLELGDSALYFCASSLGGSGGLGIDNEQFFGPGTRLTVL.

The chain joins TRBV6-6 to TRBJ2-7; weak D call: TRBD1 (5 bases). Germline-derived CDR1 and CDR2 are MNHNY and SVGAGI (reference sequence). V was pared by 5 bases and J by 5 bases, with 10 bases between. The CDR3 consists of 12 residues. The CDR3 sequence is CASSAREHEQYF. CDR3 coding DNA: TGTGCCAGCAGTGCCAGGGAACACGAGCAGTACTTC.

Ten or more counts support this clonotype. The V call is TRBV7-2, the J call TRBJ2-6; D gene uncertain. Trimming shortened V by 1 base and J by 2 bases, and 3 bases separated the two germline ends. Germline assignment: CDR1 SGHTA and CDR2 FQGNSA. The CDR3 has 14 amino acids. CDR3 loop: CASSLEPGANVLTF. In nucleotides, the CDR3 is TGTGCCAGCAGCTTAGAGCCTGGGGCCAACGTCCTGACTTTC.

The V gene is TRBV7-9, the J gene TRBJ2-7; D is ambiguous. In germline, CDR1 is SEHNR, CDR2 FQNEAQ (reference sequence). Trimming took off 4 bases at V and 5 bases at J, with 12 bases between the two ends. The CDR3 sequence is 13 residues long. The DNA of the CDR3 is TGTGCCAGCAGCTCAGAGCGCGGTAACGAGCAGTACTTC. Encoded protein: CASSSERGNEQYF. The whole variable domain, filled in from reference TRBV7-9 and TRBJ2-7, reads DTGVSQNPRHKITKRGQNVTFRCDPISEHNRLYWYRQTLGQGPEFLTYFQNEAQLEKSRLLSDRFSAERPKGSFSTLEIQRTEQGDSAMYLCASSSERGNEQYFGPGTRLTVT.

This clonotype has more than one count but fewer than ten. The chain has TRBV28 and TRBJ1-5, with 9 bases matching TRBD1. CDR1 and CDR2 (germline): MDHEN, SYDVKM. This CDR3 is built from 18 residues. The V and J ends lost 5 bases and 3 bases, in that order; junction bases with no gene match: 14. CDR3 in DNA: TGTGCCAGCAGTCCCAATCCGGGACAGGGACGATACAATCAGCCCCAGCATTTT. Its translation is CASSPNPGQGRYNQPQHF.

This chain joins TRBV11-1 and TRBJ1-1; D remains unclear. Germline-derived CDR1 and CDR2 are SGHAT and FQDESV (reference sequence). Trimming took off 3 bases at V and 2 bases at J, with 13 bases between the two ends. The CDR3 extends over 15 amino acids. The CDR3 reads CASSFDDLGNTEAFF. CDR3 nucleotides: TGTGCCAGCAGCTTTGACGACCTTGGTAACACTGAAGCTTTCTTT.

In its sample, this clonotype was seen a few times. At one end, the junction sequence differs from germline, possibly due to a read error. The chain carries TRBV5-1 and TRBJ2-7; 7 nucleotides line up with TRBD1. This CDR3 region has 14 residues. Germline V gene sequence: CDR1 SGHRS, CDR2 YFSETQ. The CDR3 is CASRLGPGGYEQYF. The DNA of the CDR3 is TGCGCCAGCAGGTTGGGGCCAGGGGGCTACGAGCAGTACTTC.

This chain links TRBV4-1 with TRBJ2-1; 9 bases are shared with TRBD1. The CDR3 totals 18 residues. From germline, CDR1 is MGHRA and CDR2 YSYEKL. V was pared by 4 bases and J by 5 bases, with 15 bases of the junction left unmatched. The CDR3: CASSPVGDRVSRNNEQFF. In DNA form, the CDR3 reads TGCGCCAGCAGCCCAGTAGGGGACAGGGTATCGAGGAACAATGAGCAGTTCTTC.

The chain joins TRBV4-1 to TRBJ2-3; the match to TRBD2 covers 12 bases. CDR3 size: 16 residues. V shed 3 bases and J 7 bases; nucleotides not matched to a gene: 8. Germline V gene data show CDR1 as MGHRA and CDR2 as YSYEKL. The CDR3 spells CASSQPLAGGPYTQYF. CDR3 DNA sequence: TGCGCCAGCAGCCAGCCTCTAGCGGGAGGGCCATATACGCAGTATTTT.

This clonotype showed up many times. The V and J genes are TRBV7-2 and TRBJ2-5, with D maybe TRBD2 (5 bases). The CDR3 runs to 13 residues. Germline V CDR1 and CDR2: SGHTA, FQGNSA. Trimming removed 5 bases from V and 10 bases from J, with 17 bases in between. The CDR3 region is CASSLTGRGSQYF. Written as DNA, the CDR3 is TGTGCCAGCAGCCTAACGGGCCGGGGAAGCCAGTACTTC.

This clonotype occurred a few times. The chain recombines TRBV4-2 with TRBJ2-1; D is unclear. V was cut by 0 bases and J by 5 bases, with 11 bases left in between. The CDR3 consists of 15 residues. Germline CDR1 and CDR2: LGHNA and YNFKEQ. CDR3 sequence reads: CASSQEEAQNNEQFF. CDR3 DNA sequence: TGTGCCAGCAGCCAAGAAGAGGCGCAAAACAATGAGCAGTTCTTC.

This clonotype has more than one count but fewer than ten. V is TRBV5-1 and J is TRBJ2-6; 8 bases match TRBD1. This CDR3 has 19 amino acids. J gave up 3 bases and V 6 bases, and 17 bases lay outside the gene matches. Germline V CDR1 and CDR2: SGHRS, YFSETQ. The CDR3 DNA reads as TGCGCCAGCACCATCTCGGGGCCCAGGGGGCTAGGTGGGGCCAACGTCCTGACTTTC. Encoded protein: CASTISGPRGLGGANVLTF.